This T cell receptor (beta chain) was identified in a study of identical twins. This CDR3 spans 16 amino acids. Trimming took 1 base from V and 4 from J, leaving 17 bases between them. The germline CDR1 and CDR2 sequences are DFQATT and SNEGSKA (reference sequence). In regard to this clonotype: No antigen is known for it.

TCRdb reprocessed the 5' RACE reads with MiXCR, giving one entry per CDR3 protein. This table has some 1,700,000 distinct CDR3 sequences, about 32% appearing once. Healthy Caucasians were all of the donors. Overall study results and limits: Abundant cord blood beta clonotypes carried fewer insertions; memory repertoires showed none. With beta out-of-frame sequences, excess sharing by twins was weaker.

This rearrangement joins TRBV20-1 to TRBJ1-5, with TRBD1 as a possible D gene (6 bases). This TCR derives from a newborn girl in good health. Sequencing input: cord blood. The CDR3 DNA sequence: TGCAGTGCTAGAGTTCGAGGAAGGGGGGCAAATCAGCCCCAGCATTTT. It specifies CSARVRGRGANQPQHF.